This T cell receptor (beta chain) was captured in a study of vaccination effects on CD4 cells after COVID-19. General observations from the study: In people who had recovered, most post-vaccine spike-reactive clones were new vaccine-induced clones. Clones arising from infection and from vaccination showed marked clonal contraction late after vaccination.

The germline V and J ends were trimmed by 5 bases and 6 bases, with 14 bases remaining between them. The CDR3 has 13 residues. CDR1 and CDR2 from the germline V gene are SGHTA and FQGTGA. Libraries were prepared by immunoSEQ multiplex PCR; TCRdb keeps only in-frame clonotypes and omits some of them. This sample has about 24,000 clones, with 60% to 80% found just once. Expansion of antigen-specific CD4+ T cells with viral peptide pools was carried out by the ViraFEST assay before sequencing. Following 10 days of culture, CD4+ T cells were isolated. This individual tested PCR-positive for SARS-CoV-2 infection between March and December 2020. Cultures of under 2.5 million PBMC per well contained 10 IU/ml IL-2 plus 10 ug/ml peptides. On days 3 and 7, fresh IL-2 medium replaced half the medium. Notes on this clone: Its target is not known.

Sequencing used CD4+ T cells from PBMCs cultured with SARS-CoV-2 spike peptides, obtained before COVID-19 vaccination. This sequence joins TRBV7-3 and TRBJ2-7, with D possibly matching TRBD2 (6 bases). The receptor comes from a human donor who had a prior SARS-CoV-2 infection. The CDR3 protein is CASSTRAGGEQYF. The DNA of the CDR3 is TGTGCCAGCAGCACCCGCGCCGGGGGCGAGCAGTACTTC.